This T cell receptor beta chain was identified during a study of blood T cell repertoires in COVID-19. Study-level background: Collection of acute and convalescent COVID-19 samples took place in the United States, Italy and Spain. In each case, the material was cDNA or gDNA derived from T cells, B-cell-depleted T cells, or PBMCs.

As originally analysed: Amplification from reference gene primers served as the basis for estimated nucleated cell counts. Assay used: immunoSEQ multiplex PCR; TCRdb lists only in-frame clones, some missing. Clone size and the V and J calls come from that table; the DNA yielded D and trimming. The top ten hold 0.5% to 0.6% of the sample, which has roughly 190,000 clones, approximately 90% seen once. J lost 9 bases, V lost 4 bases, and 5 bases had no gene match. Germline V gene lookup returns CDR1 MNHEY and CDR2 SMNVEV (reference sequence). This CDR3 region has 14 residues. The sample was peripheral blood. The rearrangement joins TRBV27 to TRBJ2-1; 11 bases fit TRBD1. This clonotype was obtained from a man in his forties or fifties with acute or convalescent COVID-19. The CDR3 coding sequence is TGTGCCAGCAGTTCCCGGACAGGGGGCATTGAGCAGTTCTTC. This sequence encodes CASSSRTGGIEQFF.